Following are 25 T cell receptor beta chains from one sample sequenced in a study of blood T cells in healthy people across ages. Primed by a sample-barcoded 5' primer and a J-beta primer mix, a second PCR proceeded for about 6 to 11 cycles. From the 5' RACE reads, TCRdb called clonotypes with MiXCR, one entry per CDR3 protein. Found here are about 1,400,000 distinct CDR3 sequences, approximately 40% of them singletons; the top ten hold under 8%. Specimen: blood. The receptors shown here come from a woman between 18 and 29 years old in good health.

Turning to this clonotype: One end of the junction is discordant with germline, which a read error may explain. The CDR3: CASSQDPILAGRPYDEQFF. For the CDR3, the DNA is TGTGCCAGCAGCCAAGATCCCATACTAGCGGGGCGACCCTACGATGAGCAGTTCTTC. V usage is TRBV4-2 and J usage is TRBJ2-1; TRBD2 matches at 10 bases. CDR3 length equals 19 residues. Germline V CDR1 and CDR2: LGHNA, YNFKEQ.

The chain couples TRBV29-1 to TRBJ1-2; tentatively, D is TRBD1 (5 bases). Looked up from germline, CDR1 is SQVTM and CDR2 is ANQGSEA. The CDR3 covers 15 residues. V shed 3 bases and J shed 0 bases, with 14 bases lying between them. The DNA of the CDR3 is TGCAGCGTTGACAGGGACCCTTGGTCTAACTATGGCTACACCTTC. It encodes CSVDRDPWSNYGYTF.

The rearrangement joins TRBV20-1 to TRBJ2-3, with 7 nucleotides matching TRBD2. In germline, CDR1 is DFQATT, CDR2 SNEGSKA (reference sequence). The V and J ends lost 5 bases and 0 bases, in that order; junction bases with no gene match: 11. The CDR3 is 16 residues long. CDR3 in amino acids: CSAQKTSWTSTDTQYF. The DNA for the CDR3 is TGCAGTGCTCAAAAGACTAGCTGGACTAGCACAGATACGCAGTATTTT.

This clonotype was observed a few times. The chain carries TRBV7-9 and TRBJ1-2, with a weak D call TRBD1 (6 bases). The CDR3 contains 15 residues. Trimming took 5 bases from V and 4 from J, leaving 17 bases between them. Germline values: CDR1 SEHNR, CDR2 FQNEAQ (reference sequence). DNA for the CDR3: TGTGCCAGCAGCCCCAAAGGGGGTAACGGCTATGGCTACACCTTC. This sequence encodes CASSPKGGNGYGYTF.

This clonotype was detected only a few times. The rearrangement links TRBV20-1 to TRBJ2-1; 9 positions agree with TRBD1. This CDR3 contains 15 residues. V dropped 6 bases and J dropped 1; count of bases not matched to a gene: 7. Germline CDR1 and CDR2: DFQATT and SNEGSKA (reference sequence). The CDR3 loop is CSATSGTGSYNEQFF. In nucleotides, the CDR3 is TGCAGTGCCACCTCCGGGACAGGGTCCTACAATGAGCAGTTCTTC.

The chain couples TRBV18 to TRBJ2-7; a weak D match, TRBD1 (5 bases). The length of the CDR3 is 16 residues. Per germline, CDR1 KGHSH and CDR2 LQKENI. V shed 0 bases and J shed 2 bases, with 14 bases lying between them. CDR3 bases: TGTGCCAGCTCACCACCGGCAGTGGGCAGGGCCTACGAGCAGTACTTC. It specifies CASSPPAVGRAYEQYF.

The V and J genes are TRBV12-3 or TRBV12-4 and TRBJ2-1, with 9 nucleotides matching TRBD2. This CDR3 contains 13 residues. Losses at the gene ends were 6 bases for V and 6 bases for J; bases not matched to a gene: 3. This chain's CDR3 is CASRASGINEQFF. CDR3 bases: TGTGCCAGCAGGGCTAGCGGGATCAATGAGCAGTTCTTC.

The CDR3 DNA follows: TGCAGTGCTGGCCGGGGGGATTCCTACGAGCAGTACTTC. Protein: CSAGRGDSYEQYF. The chain links TRBV20-1 to TRBJ2-7; 7 nucleotides line up with TRBD2. The germline V gene has CDR1 DFQATT and CDR2 SNEGSKA (reference sequence). The CDR3 is made up of 13 amino acids. Trimming cost V 5 bases and J 1 base; bases outside gene matches: 5.

This clonotype was observed a single time. At one boundary the junction diverges from the germline segment, which might be a read error. The gene calls are TRBV2 and TRBJ2-1, with TRBD2 matching over 9 bases. Germline V gives CDR1 SNHLY, CDR2 FYNNEI. CDR3 length: 16 amino acids. The CDR3 region has the DNA TGTGCCAGCAGTGAATGGGCGGGAGGGCCCTACAAGGAGCAGTTCTTC. Its protein is CASSEWAGGPYKEQFF. The full variable domain, with the rest looked up from reference TRBV2 and TRBJ2-1, is EPEVTQTPSHQVTQMGQEVILRCVPISNHLYFYWYRQILGQKVEFLVSFYNNEISEKSEIFDDQFSVERPDGSNFTLKIRSTKLEDSAMYFCASSEWAGGPYKEQFFGPGTRLTVL.

The chain couples TRBV7-6 to TRBJ2-1, with D possibly TRBD2 on 5 matching bases. CDR3 length equals 15 residues. In germline, CDR1 is SGHVS, CDR2 FNYEAQ. Trimming cost V 6 bases and J 1 base, with 13 bases left between them. The CDR3 loop is CASRKEATSYNEQFF. For the CDR3, the DNA is TGTGCCAGCAGGAAGGAGGCTACGTCCTACAATGAGCAGTTCTTC.

In its sample, this clonotype was seen a few times. The V gene is TRBV10-3, the J gene TRBJ1-5; 11 bases are shared with TRBD1. V gave up 4 bases and J gave up 4 bases; unmatched junction bases: 0. Looked up from germline, CDR1 is ENHRY and CDR2 is SYGVKD. This CDR3 has 14 amino acids. CDR3 nucleotide sequence: TGTGCCATCAGTGGGGACAGGGGGAATCAGCCCCAGCATTTT. Translated: CAISGDRGNQPQHF.

The chain recombines TRBV11-2 with TRBJ2-1, with 16 bases that match TRBD2. Germline V gene lookup returns CDR1 SGHAT and CDR2 FQNNGV. Losses at the gene ends were 7 bases for V and 9 bases for J; bases not matched to a gene: 12. The CDR3 loop spans 17 amino acids. CDR3 protein: CASTPGTSGGVRSEQFF. In DNA, the CDR3 is TGTGCCAGCACACCGGGGACTAGCGGGGGGGTTCGTAGTGAGCAGTTCTTC.

V is TRBV5-1 and J is TRBJ1-1, with D unresolved. Between the trimmed V and J ends, which lost 0 bases and 0 bases, there was a span of 9 bases. This CDR3 has 15 amino acids. The V gene's germline CDR1 is SGHRS and CDR2 YFSETQ. The CDR3 sequence is CASSLGPGVNTEAFF. The CDR3 bases are TGCGCCAGCAGCTTGGGCCCGGGCGTGAACACTGAAGCTTTCTTT.

The gene calls are TRBV7-8 and TRBJ2-1; 9 bases fit TRBD1. This CDR3 spans 15 amino acids. CDR1 and CDR2 from the germline V gene are SGHVS and FQNEAQ. V was clipped by 4 bases and J by 3 bases; unmatched bases: 4. The CDR3 region has the DNA TGTGCCAGCAGCTGGGGACAGGGTCTCTACAATGAGCAGTTCTTC. Residues: CASSWGQGLYNEQFF.

This clonotype was counted between two and nine times. The gene calls are TRBV3-1 and TRBJ1-6; possibly TRBD1 for D (6 bases). Germline CDR1 is LGHDT and CDR2 is YNNKEL (reference sequence). Trimming pared 2 bases from V and 8 bases from J, leaving 10 bases between. This CDR3 contains 14 residues. Here the CDR3 DNA reads TGTGCCAGCAGCCAACTGGGGGGCTATTCACCCCTCCACTTT. It specifies CASSQLGGYSPLHF. The variable domain in full, with the rest retrieved from reference TRBV3-1 and TRBJ1-6, is DTAVSQTPKYLVTQMGNDKSIKCEQNLGHDTMYWYKQDSKKFLKIMFSYNNKELIINETVPNRFSPKSPDKAHLNLHINSLELGDSAVYFCASSQLGGYSPLHFGNGTRLTVT.

This clonotype has more than one count but fewer than ten. The chain couples TRBV4-1 to TRBJ1-2, with no clear D. Trimming cost V 0 bases and J 7 bases, with 9 bases left between them. The length of the CDR3 is 13 residues. The germline CDR1 and CDR2 sequences are MGHRA and YSYEKL. The CDR3 sequence: CASSQDLLSGYTF. CDR3 in DNA: TGCGCCAGCAGCCAAGATCTCCTGAGTGGCTACACCTTC.

The rearrangement uses TRBV6-1 and TRBJ2-7; D could derive from TRBD1 or TRBD2 (5 bases each). Trimming took 4 bases from V and 2 from J, leaving 15 bases between them. Germline CDR1 and CDR2: MNHNS and SASEGT. The CDR3 runs 15 residues. The CDR3 reads CASSGTGTSTYEQYF. CDR3 sequence (DNA): TGTGCCAGCAGTGGAACCGGGACGTCGACCTACGAGCAGTACTTC.

The chain is built from TRBV5-5 and TRBJ2-5, with D tentatively TRBD1 (5 bases). The germline CDR1 and CDR2 sequences are SGHKS and YYEKEE (reference sequence). Trimming took off 4 bases at V and 1 base at J, with 14 bases between the two ends. The CDR3 has 15 residues. The CDR3 sequence: CASSAYLDTQETQYF. The CDR3 nucleotides are TGTGCCAGCAGCGCATATCTGGACACCCAAGAGACCCAGTACTTC.

V and J are TRBV6-5 and TRBJ2-7; D remains unclear. The CDR3 length is 16 residues. Germline CDR1 and CDR2: MNHEY and SVGAGI. V lost 2 bases and J 3 bases, leaving 17 bases between the germline ends. CDR3 DNA sequence: TGTGCCAGCAGTTACGCCTCTGACTCAGTCAGCTACGAGCAGTACTTC. It encodes CASSYASDSVSYEQYF.

The chain is built from TRBV27 and TRBJ2-1, with unresolved D. The J call may be mistaken, given a closer DNA end match to TRBJ2-7. The CDR3 length is 13 residues. From germline, CDR1 is MNHEY and CDR2 SMNVEV (reference sequence). CDR3 in amino acids: CASSSRLLGEQYF. CDR3 in DNA: TGTGCCAGCAGTTCCAGACTTTTAGGCGAGCAGTACTTC.

The chain uses TRBV3-1 and TRBJ1-1; tentative D call: TRBD1 (6 bases). Germline CDR1 and CDR2: LGHDT and YNNKEL (reference sequence). Deletions cut 3 bases from V and 4 bases from J, with 21 bases between. CDR3 length equals 17 residues. In nucleotides, the CDR3 is TGTGCCAGCAGCCATGTTAGCCCAAGTAAGGGGGGCACTGAAGCTTTCTTT. Its protein product is CASSHVSPSKGGTEAFF. Filled out from reference TRBV3-1 and TRBJ1-1, the complete variable domain reads DTAVSQTPKYLVTQMGNDKSIKCEQNLGHDTMYWYKQDSKKFLKIMFSYNNKELIINETVPNRFSPKSPDKAHLNLHINSLELGDSAVYFCASSHVSPSKGGTEAFFGQGTRLTVV.

For this clonotype: It may be a read error: a sequence one base away is much more abundant. This chain links TRBV7-6 with TRBJ2-3, with 11 positions matching TRBD2. The CDR3 has 16 residues. Germline V gene sequence: CDR1 SGHVS, CDR2 FNYEAQ. The ends lost 2 bases at V and 2 bases at J; junction bases unmatched: 3. In nucleotides, the CDR3 is TGTGCCAGCAGCTTACTAGCGGGGGGAATCACAGATACGCAGTATTTT. Amino acids: CASSLLAGGITDTQYF. The whole variable domain, remainder taken from reference TRBV7-6 and TRBJ2-3, is GAGVSQSPRYKVTKRGQDVALRCDPISGHVSLYWYRQALGQGPEFLTYFNYEAQQDKSGLPNDRFSAERPEGSISTLTIQRTEQRDSAMYRCASSLLAGGITDTQYFGPGTRLTVL.

The CDR3 reads CASIRGQGVDEQFF. In nucleotides, the CDR3 is TGTGCCAGCATCCGAGGACAGGGGGTCGATGAGCAGTTCTTC. The chain has TRBV7-9 and TRBJ2-1, with TRBD1 identical over 10 bases. The CDR3 runs to 14 residues. CDR1 and CDR2 from the germline V gene are SEHNR and FQNEAQ (reference sequence). The V segment lost 7 bases and the J segment 8 bases; nucleotides outside the gene matches: 8.

The chain is built from TRBV2 and TRBJ1-6; possible D gene TRBD1, 5 bases. The CDR3 is made up of 13 amino acids. Germline CDR1 is SNHLY and CDR2 is FYNNEI. The V and J ends lost 6 bases and 10 bases respectively, with 13 bases between them. The CDR3 is CASRGESGSPLHF. CDR3 in DNA: TGTGCCAGCAGGGGGGAATCTGGCTCACCCCTCCACTTT. The entire variable domain, with the rest obtained from reference TRBV2 and TRBJ1-6, is as follows: EPEVTQTPSHQVTQMGQEVILRCVPISNHLYFYWYRQILGQKVEFLVSFYNNEISEKSEIFDDQFSVERPDGSNFTLKIRSTKLEDSAMYFCASRGESGSPLHFGNGTRLTVT.

V and J are TRBV5-1 and TRBJ2-3; D is possibly TRBD2 (6 bases). Germline V gene sequence: CDR1 SGHRS, CDR2 YFSETQ. The V gene lost 0 bases and the J gene lost 5 bases, with 22 bases spanning the gap. The length of the CDR3 is 18 residues. The CDR3 protein is CASSLAPRLVYEGDTQYF. The DNA of the CDR3 is TGCGCCAGCAGCTTGGCACCGAGACTAGTTTATGAAGGAGATACGCAGTATTTT.